This T cell receptor beta chain was recorded in a study of T-cell memory formation after mild COVID-19. This clonotype was observed a handful of times. No antigen is known for it. Study outcomes and limitations: Later expanders leaned CD4+, whereas day 15 to 85 contracting clones were balanced CD4/CD8.

Germline V gene sequence: CDR1 SGHNT, CDR2 YYREEE (reference sequence). The CDR3 consists of 16 residues. With 4 bases clipped from V and 6 bases from J, the junction kept 5 bases outside the gene matches. TCRdb reprocessed the 5' RACE reads via MiXCR and lists one record per CDR3 protein. The sample lists under 250,000 distinct CDR3 sequences; over 9.5% were seen once. This clonotype was obtained from a man younger than 35 who had mild COVID-19 (a few samples of this study predate the infection). Cell type and time point are not known. The V call is TRBV5-4, the J call TRBJ2-2; 14 nucleotides align to TRBD2. The material sequenced was PBMCs or a T cell subset sorted from them (not recorded which). Here the CDR3 DNA reads TGTGCCAGCAGCACCCGACTAGCGGGGGGGCCCGGGGAGCTGTTTTTT. Its translation: CASSTRLAGGPGELFF.